These 22 T cell receptor beta chains originate from one sample sequenced in a study of blood T cell repertoires in COVID-19. Only in-frame clones appear in the TCRdb table, and some are missing; sequencing was by immunoSEQ multiplex PCR. The sample yields over 250,000 clones, 88% seen once. Sequencing used PBMCs or T cells enriched from blood (not recorded which). These receptors all come from a woman in her fifties or sixties in a cohort exposed to, infected with or recovered from COVID-19 (not recorded which).

Of note for this clone: The same CDR3 can be traced to other DNA sequences in this sample. The chain carries TRBV6-5 and TRBJ2-1; 11 bases map to TRBD2. Trimming cost V 2 bases and J 5 bases; bases outside gene matches: 2. The germline V gene has CDR1 MNHEY and CDR2 SVGAGI. The length of the CDR3 is 15 residues. The chain's CDR3 is CASSYGTSGNNEQFF. The CDR3 DNA reads TGTGCCAGCAGTTACGGGACTAGCGGCAACAATGAGCAGTTCTTC.

This clone was picked up one time. V gene TRBV9 combines with J gene TRBJ2-6; a possible D gene is TRBD1 (6 bases). The germline V gene has CDR1 SGDLS and CDR2 YYNGEE. V was trimmed by 4 bases and J by 4 bases, leaving 18 bases between them. The CDR3 length is 17 residues. CDR3 sequence: CASSTKAQGLGANVLTF. CDR3 in DNA: TGTGCCAGCAGCACCAAAGCACAGGGTCTCGGGGCCAACGTCCTGACTTTC.

The V gene is TRBV11-2, the J gene TRBJ1-2, with 7 nucleotides matching TRBD1. The germline CDR1 and CDR2 sequences are SGHAT and FQNNGV. V gave up 5 bases and J gave up 4 bases; unmatched junction bases: 4. The CDR3 has 13 residues. This CDR3 reads CASSIGTVYGYTF. The CDR3 nucleotides read TGTGCCAGCAGCATCGGGACAGTCTATGGCTACACCTTC. The variable domain in full, with the rest retrieved from reference TRBV11-2 and TRBJ1-2, is EAGVAQSPRYKIIEKRQSVAFWCNPISGHATLYWYQQILGQGPKLLIQFQNNGVVDDSQLPKDRFSAERLKGVDSTLKIQPAKLEDSAVYLCASSIGTVYGYTFGSGTRLTVV.

CDR3 residues: CASTPARGGYEQYF. The CDR3 bases are TGTGCCAGCACCCCGGCGCGGGGCGGCTACGAGCAGTACTTC. This chain uses TRBV6-5 with TRBJ2-7; TRBD2 might be the D (6 bases). This CDR3 contains 14 residues. The V gene's germline CDR1 is MNHEY and CDR2 SVGAGI. V was clipped by 7 bases and J by 3 bases, with 16 bases between them.

In its sample, this clone was seen a few times. The chain joins TRBV4-2 to TRBJ1-3; TRBD1 is a possible D gene (5 bases). Per germline, CDR1 LGHNA and CDR2 YNFKEQ. This CDR3 spans 16 amino acids. V was clipped by 4 bases and J by 0 bases, with 13 bases between them. The CDR3 DNA follows: TGTGCCAGCAGCCGGGAGGGGCAGAGCTCTGGAAACACCATATATTTT. Its protein product is CASSREGQSSGNTIYF.

The gene calls are TRBV9 and TRBJ1-5; TRBD1 is a possible D gene (5 bases). The V gene's germline CDR1 is SGDLS and CDR2 YYNGEE. The CDR3 consists of 16 residues. Deletions cut 3 bases from V and 0 bases from J, with 13 bases between. The CDR3 is CASSAGVGTSNQPQHF. In DNA, the CDR3 is TGTGCCAGCAGCGCGGGGGTTGGGACTAGCAATCAGCCCCAGCATTTT.

The chain employs TRBV5-8 and TRBJ2-5; the match to TRBD2 covers 14 bases. This CDR3 has 17 amino acids. Germline loops: CDR1 SGHTS, CDR2 YDEGEE. With 2 bases clipped from V and 1 base from J, the junction kept 4 bases outside the gene matches. The CDR3 DNA sequence: TGTGCCAGCAGCTTCGGGACTAGCGGGAGTGGCCAAGAGACCCAGTACTTC. Translating it yields CASSFGTSGSGQETQYF.

The rearrangement joins TRBV2 to TRBJ2-7; 7 bases are shared with TRBD2. The CDR3 spans 13 residues. Germline values: CDR1 SNHLY, CDR2 FYNNEI. After removal of 7 bases from V and 2 bases from J, the junction contained 5 bases not matched to a gene. The CDR3 DNA reads as TGTGCCAGCAAGGCTAGCGGACCCTACGAGCAGTACTTC. The encoded protein is CASKASGPYEQYF.

This chain joins TRBV28 and TRBJ2-7; 7 nucleotides match TRBD2. The V and J ends lost 3 bases and 3 bases, in that order; junction bases with no gene match: 11. The CDR3 loop spans 16 amino acids. CDR1 and CDR2 (germline): MDHEN, SYDVKM. DNA for the CDR3: TGTGCCAGCAGTTTTCGGTTTCCGGCGGGGGACTACGAGCAGTACTTC. Protein: CASSFRFPAGDYEQYF.

The V call is TRBV3-1 (or the pseudogene TRBV3-2), the J call TRBJ2-7; D remains ambiguous. CDR1 and CDR2 (germline): LGHDT, YNNKEL (reference sequence). V was shortened by 0 bases and J by 1 base, with 7 bases between the two germline ends. The CDR3 runs 14 residues. The CDR3 loop reads CASSQEEVSYEQYF. In nucleotides, the CDR3 is TGTGCCAGCAGCCAAGAAGAGGTGTCCTACGAGCAGTACTTC.

The chain employs TRBV19 and TRBJ1-2; D is perhaps TRBD1 (5 bases). Germline CDR1 is LNHDA and CDR2 is SQIVND (reference sequence). The ends were cut back, 3 bases at V and 5 bases at J, with 16 bases in the middle. This CDR3 has 15 residues. The CDR3 DNA sequence: TGTGCCAGTAGTATTGGGGCAGGGATGTATTATGGCTACACCTTC. Translation: CASSIGAGMYYGYTF.

V gene TRBV5-5 combines with J gene TRBJ1-4; D may be TRBD1 (5 bases). Per the germline V gene, CDR1 is SGHKS and CDR2 is YYEKEE (reference sequence). This CDR3 comprises 13 residues. Trimming stripped 0 bases from V and 8 bases from J, with 8 bases between. The CDR3, as DNA: TGTGCCAGCAGCTTGGCAGGGTCCGAAAAACTGTTTTTT. Residues: CASSLAGSEKLFF.

V usage is TRBV28 and J usage is TRBJ1-1, with D maybe TRBD1 (6 bases). Germline loops: CDR1 MDHEN, CDR2 SYDVKM. This CDR3 has 13 amino acids. V was shortened by 2 bases and J by 4 bases, with 8 bases between the two germline ends. The CDR3 reads CASSLLGATEAFF. In nucleotides, the CDR3 is TGTGCCAGCAGTTTACTGGGGGCCACTGAAGCTTTCTTT.

The rearrangement uses TRBV7-2 and TRBJ2-1; 7 bases match TRBD2. The CDR3 contains 15 residues. CDR1 SGHTA and CDR2 FQGNSA come from the germline V gene. With 5 bases clipped from V and 2 bases from J, the junction kept 6 bases outside the gene matches. The CDR3 nucleotides read TGTGCCAGCAGCCCCGGGACTAATACCTACAATGAGCAGTTCTTC. This encodes CASSPGTNTYNEQFF.

The CDR3 protein is CASGTGGEGTQYF. In nucleotides, the CDR3 is TGTGCCAGCGGTACAGGGGGCGAGGGGACCCAGTACTTC. This chain links TRBV3-1 (or the pseudogene TRBV3-2) with TRBJ2-5, with TRBD1 matching 9 bases. V lost 8 bases, J lost 7 bases, and 8 bases stayed unmatched. The CDR3 spans 13 residues. The V gene's germline CDR1 is LGHDT and CDR2 YNNKEL (reference sequence).

The chain has TRBV24-1 and TRBJ2-2; tentative D call: TRBD1 (5 bases). V lost 7 bases and J lost 1, with 9 bases in between. Germline CDR1 reads KGHDR; CDR2 reads SFDVKD. The CDR3 length is 14 residues. The CDR3 protein is CATSGRENTGELFF. In nucleotides, the CDR3 is TGTGCCACCAGCGGCAGGGAGAACACCGGGGAGCTGTTTTTT.

Only one count was recorded for this clone. The CDR3 protein is CASRGTGDTGELFF. Here the CDR3 DNA reads TGTGCCAGCAGGGGGACAGGAGACACCGGGGAGCTGTTTTTT. The chain has TRBV2 and TRBJ2-2, with TRBD1 identical over 8 bases. Unmatched junction bases numbered 3, after V lost 6 bases and J lost 3 bases. This CDR3 has 14 amino acids. CDR1 is SNHLY, CDR2 FYNNEI, per germline.

This clone was observed once. The chain uses TRBV18 and TRBJ1-4, with D possibly TRBD1 on 5 matching bases. Per germline, CDR1 KGHSH and CDR2 LQKENI. The CDR3 totals 14 residues. V was trimmed by 0 bases and J by 7 bases, leaving 9 bases between them. The CDR3 region has the DNA TGTGCCAGCTCACCACCAGGGGCCCGTGAAAAACTGTTTTTT. Its protein is CASSPPGAREKLFF.

J is TRBJ2-1 and V is TRBV7-3; 9 bases align to TRBD1. Germline CDR1 and CDR2: SGHTA and FQGTGA. Trimming removed 5 bases from V and 8 bases from J; junction bases left unmatched: 7. This CDR3 is built from 14 residues. As DNA, the CDR3 is TGTGCCAGCAGCCTCGGACAGGGGACATATGAGCAGTTCTTC. It encodes CASSLGQGTYEQFF.

This clone was observed a single time. The CDR3 DNA reads TGTGCCAGTAGTCCGCTAGACCGTAGCTCTGGAAACACCATATATTTT. It is translated as CASSPLDRSSGNTIYF. J is TRBJ1-3 and V is TRBV19; D unclear. Germline V gene sequence: CDR1 LNHDA, CDR2 SQIVND (reference sequence). The CDR3 runs 16 residues. Trimming pared 5 bases from V and 0 bases from J, leaving 14 bases between.

This clone has only a few counts. V and J are TRBV5-1 and TRBJ2-7, with D possibly matching TRBD2 (5 bases). The CDR3 runs to 15 residues. V shed 5 bases and J shed 0 bases, with 15 bases lying between them. In germline, CDR1 is SGHRS, CDR2 YFSETQ. CDR3 sequence reads: CASRGSPGSSYEQYF. As DNA, the CDR3 is TGCGCCAGCAGAGGGAGTCCCGGGTCCTCCTACGAGCAGTACTTC.

The V and J genes are TRBV5-8 and TRBJ2-5, with TRBD1 identical over 11 bases. From germline, CDR1 is SGHTS and CDR2 YDEGEE. J was trimmed by 5 bases and V by 4 bases; bases with no gene match: 10. CDR3 length equals 16 residues. The CDR3 reads CASSTAGTGGGETQYF. Here the CDR3 DNA reads TGTGCCAGCAGCACAGCCGGGACAGGGGGAGGTGAGACCCAGTACTTC.